The rows below give T cell receptor beta chains drawn from one sample of a study of T cells in Graves' hyperthyroidism and ophthalmopathy. MiXCR, run by TCRdb on the multiplex PCR reads, gives a single entry per CDR3 protein. The sample shows more than 500,000 distinct CDR3 sequences, roughly 15% of them seen only once. Sequenced material: blood. These receptors all stem from a woman in her 40s with Graves' ophthalmopathy. Both conserved end residues are part of each CDR3. The D gene is left open where the match is weak. Rows may omit the clone size; those that give it use once, few, many or a size class.

clone size	V gene	J gene	CDR3 length	D gene	CDR3 protein	CDR3 DNA
many	TRBV7-3	TRBJ1-6	16	NA	CASSVSTVSLGSPLHF	TGTGCCAGCAGCGTCTCGACAGTGTCCCTGGGATCACCCCTCCACTTT
many	TRBV6-5	TRBJ2-7	16	TRBD1	CASSYQGQGVSYEQYF	TGTGCCAGCAGTTACCAGGGACAGGGGGTCTCCTACGAGCAGTACTTC
many	TRBV27	TRBJ2-7	14	NA	CASSPLAGRQEQYF	TGTGCCAGCAGTCCTTTGGCCGGGAGACAAGAGCAGTACTTC
NA	TRBV15	TRBJ1-1	13	NA	CATSRGFPSEAFF	TGTGCCACCAGCAGAGGCTTTCCGTCTGAGGCTTTCTTT
NA	TRBV5-1	TRBJ2-7	14	TRBD2	CASSLQRGNYEQYF	TGCGCCAGCAGCTTGCAGCGGGGCAACTACGAGCAGTACTTC
NA	TRBV7-2	TRBJ2-2	14	NA	CASSWRASTGELFF	TGTGCCAGCAGCTGGAGGGCAAGCACCGGGGAGCTGTTTTTT
NA	TRBV6-2/TRBV6-3	TRBJ2-5	12	NA	CASGINQETQYF	TGTGCCAGCGGGATAAACCAAGAGACCCAGTACTTC
NA	TRBV14	TRBJ2-2	13	TRBD1	CASHRGQGGELFF	TGTGCCAGTCACAGGGGCCAAGGCGGGGAGCTGTTTTTT
NA	TRBV10-3	TRBJ2-2	17	NA	CAISESGRAGGGGELFF	TGTGCCATCAGTGAGTCCGGCAGGGCAGGTGGCGGCGGGGAGCTGTTTTTT
many	TRBV7-2	TRBJ2-5	15	NA	CASSLGVRSQETQYF	TGTGCCAGCAGCTTGGGGGTACGGAGCCAAGAGACCCAGTACTTC
NA	TRBV20-1	TRBJ2-7	16	NA	CSASSPGQLLSYEQYF	TGCAGTGCTAGTTCCCCGGGACAACTTCTCTCCTACGAGCAGTACTTC
NA	TRBV5-1	TRBJ1-2	12	NA	CASSGETYGYTF	TGCGCCAGCTCAGGGGAGACCTATGGCTACACCTTC
NA	TRBV19	TRBJ2-5	15	NA	CASSIQGRFGETQYF	TGTGCCAGTAGTATCCAGGGAAGGTTTGGAGAGACCCAGTACTTC
many	TRBV7-6	TRBJ1-1	17	TRBD1	CASSLGGTGGKGTEAFF	TGTGCCAGCAGCTTAGGTGGGACAGGGGGCAAAGGAACTGAAGCTTTCTTT
many	TRBV2	TRBJ2-2	16	NA	CASSEARHPNTGELFF	TGTGCCAGCAGTGAAGCCCGGCACCCGAACACCGGGGAGCTGTTTTTT
many	TRBV7-8	TRBJ2-7	15	TRBD1	CASSPRQGENYEQYF	TGTGCCAGCAGCCCAAGACAGGGTGAAAACTACGAGCAGTACTTC
few	TRBV5-1	TRBJ2-5	14	TRBD2	CASSAPGGQETQYF	TGCGCCAGCAGCGCGCCCGGGGGGCAAGAGACCCAGTACTTC
few	TRBV12-3/TRBV12-4	TRBJ1-1	13	NA	CASSFSPPAEAFF	TGTGCCAGCAGTTTTAGTCCCCCCGCTGAAGCTTTCTTT
NA	TRBV19	TRBJ1-5	15	NA	CASTWSGSNSQPQHF	TGTGCCAGTACTTGGTCGGGGTCCAACAGTCAGCCCCAGCATTTT
many	TRBV28	TRBJ2-5	14	NA	CASSMSGLAETQYF	TGTGCCAGCAGCATGTCGGGACTCGCGGAGACCCAGTACTTC
many	TRBV28	TRBJ1-2	14	NA	CASSFLGGIYGYTF	TGTGCCAGCAGTTTTTTAGGTGGGATCTATGGCTACACCTTC
many	TRBV30	TRBJ2-7	15	TRBD2	CAWSVPSGSRYEQYF	TGTGCCTGGAGTGTACCAAGCGGGAGTCGCTACGAGCAGTACTTC
many	TRBV20-1	TRBJ1-2	14	NA	CSASPGGANYGYTF	TGCAGTGCTAGCCCCGGGGGAGCTAACTATGGCTACACCTTC
NA	TRBV6-2/TRBV6-3	TRBJ2-7	15	NA	CASSFPGLLRVGQYF	TGTGCCAGCAGTTTTCCGGGACTCCTCAGGGTTGGGCAGTACTTC
many	TRBV28	TRBJ2-7	15	NA	CASSFRTGPGDEQYF	TGTGCCAGCAGTTTCAGAACAGGGCCAGGGGACGAGCAGTACTTC
NA	TRBV11-2	TRBJ1-3	19	NA	CASSLVVPDRRYSGNTIYF	TGTGCCAGCAGCTTAGTCGTCCCGGACCGACGTTACTCTGGAAACACCATATATTTT
many	TRBV19	TRBJ1-2	14	NA	CASSIPGLNYGYTF	TGTGCCAGTAGTATACCGGGACTGAACTATGGCTACACCTTC
many	TRBV20-1	TRBJ1-1	15	NA	CSARDRPPSDTEAFF	TGCAGTGCTAGAGATCGTCCGCCCTCCGACACTGAAGCTTTCTTT
NA	TRBV5-1	TRBJ2-7	21	TRBD2	CASSFTVRKKVKGLAGYEQYF	TGCGCCAGCAGCTTCACGGTCCGGAAAAAAGTGAAGGGACTAGCGGGCTACGAGCAGTACTTC
once	TRBV30	TRBJ1-2	13	TRBD1	CAWRTGGANGYTF	TGTGCCTGGAGAACAGGGGGCGCGAATGGCTACACCTTC
many	TRBV7-6	TRBJ2-7	15	TRBD1	CASSLVMGQGHEQYF	TGTGCCAGCAGCTTAGTCATGGGACAGGGCCACGAGCAGTACTTC
many	TRBV12-3/TRBV12-4	TRBJ2-5	14	TRBD2	CASSHGLAPETQYF	TGTGCCAGCAGCCACGGACTAGCCCCAGAGACCCAGTACTTC
NA	TRBV6-2/TRBV6-3	TRBJ2-1	12	NA	CASRSSTIRGFF	TGTGCCAGCAGATCTAGCACGATAAGGGGGTTCTTC
NA	TRBV6-2/TRBV6-3	TRBJ2-7	17	TRBD1	CASVMVLTGTGTYEQYF	TGTGCCAGCGTAATGGTGCTAACCGGGACAGGGACCTACGAGCAGTACTTC
NA	TRBV6-1	TRBJ1-5	16	TRBD1	CASRDLDRGVGQPQHF	TGTGCCAGCAGGGACCTAGACAGGGGGGTTGGGCAGCCCCAGCATTTT
NA	TRBV6-1	TRBJ2-6	16	TRBD1	CASTTGQGAGANVLTF	TGTGCCAGCACAACGGGACAGGGGGCCGGGGCCAACGTCCTGACTTTC
many	TRBV6-1	TRBJ2-5	12	NA	CASTAGQETQYF	TGTGCCAGCACCGCCGGTCAAGAGACCCAGTACTTC
many	TRBV5-6	TRBJ2-5	14	NA	CASSLKQGQETQYF	TGTGCCAGCAGCTTGAAACAGGGACAAGAGACCCAGTACTTC
NA	TRBV2	TRBJ1-5	14	NA	CASSEPWEVRPQHF	TGTGCCAGCAGTGAGCCGTGGGAGGTTCGGCCCCAGCATTTT